Listed here are 30 T cell receptor beta chains from one sample, sequenced in a study of blood T cell repertoires in COVID-19. Only in-frame clones appear in the TCRdb table, and some are missing; sequencing was by immunoSEQ multiplex PCR. The sample carries about 130,000 clones, roughly four fifths recorded once. Sequenced: PBMCs or T cells enriched from blood (not recorded which). The receptors were gathered from a middle-aged man who had recovered from COVID-19.

This CDR3 is CATTGARNEKLFF. The DNA for the CDR3 is TGTGCCACTACGGGAGCTCGGAATGAAAAACTGTTTTTT. The chain couples TRBV19 to TRBJ1-4, with unresolved D. CDR3 size: 13 residues. In germline, CDR1 is LNHDA, CDR2 SQIVND (reference sequence). The V end was cut by 10 bases, the J end by 5 bases, with 14 bases between.

The chain has TRBV12-3 or TRBV12-4 and TRBJ1-6; possible D gene TRBD1, 5 bases. V was shortened by 4 bases and J by 10 bases, with 11 bases between the two germline ends. CDR3 length: 13 residues. The CDR3 spells CASSSGVWSPLHF. CDR3 in DNA: TGTGCCAGCAGTTCGGGGGTTTGGTCACCCCTCCACTTT.

This clone was observed a single time. This chain joins TRBV10-3 and TRBJ2-1, with a weak D call TRBD2 (6 bases). V lost 2 bases and J 10 bases, leaving 6 bases between the germline ends. The CDR3 consists of 11 residues. CDR1 is ENHRY and CDR2 is SYGVKD in the germline V gene. The CDR3 coding sequence is TGTGCCATCAGTGAGCGGGAGGAGCAGTTCTTC. This sequence encodes CAISEREEQFF.

The chain links TRBV6-5 to TRBJ2-7; maybe TRBD2 (5 bases). CDR3 length: 14 amino acids. The V gene lost 5 bases and the J gene lost 3 bases, with 14 bases spanning the gap. From germline, CDR1 is MNHEY and CDR2 SVGAGI. Written as DNA, the CDR3 is TGTGCCAGCAGTCCCGACCCCGGACTCTACGAGCAGTACTTC. It is translated as CASSPDPGLYEQYF.

This rearrangement joins TRBV28 to TRBJ1-6, with D possibly TRBD1 on 5 matching bases. The CDR3 spans 14 residues. Germline V gene lookup returns CDR1 MDHEN and CDR2 SYDVKM. Trimming removed 6 bases from V and 6 bases from J, with 12 bases in between. The CDR3 DNA reads as TGTGCCAGCAGCCCAGGGCTGGCTAATTCACCCCTCCACTTT. The encoded protein is CASSPGLANSPLHF.

This clone occurred a few times. J is TRBJ1-1 and V is TRBV7-2; weak D call: TRBD1 (5 bases). CDR1 and CDR2 from the germline V gene are SGHTA and FQGNSA. This CDR3 comprises 18 residues. The V end was cut by 0 bases, the J end by 1 base, with 18 bases between. CDR3 nucleotides: TGTGCCAGCAGCTTAGCGGGTCAGGGCCGACAGCCGAACACTGAAGCTTTCTTT. Amino acid sequence: CASSLAGQGRQPNTEAFF.

The rearrangement uses TRBV4-3 and TRBJ1-2; no clear D. This CDR3 has 13 residues. Between the trimmed V and J ends, which lost 0 bases and 8 bases, there was a span of 10 bases. Germline CDR1 and CDR2: LGHNA and YSLEER. DNA for the CDR3: TGCGCCAGCAGCCAAGATTGGAGTATGGGCTACACCTTC. Protein: CASSQDWSMGYTF.

This rearrangement joins TRBV9 to TRBJ1-2; weak D call: TRBD1 (5 bases). V shed 0 bases and J shed 4 bases, with 16 bases lying between them. This CDR3 contains 16 residues. The germline CDR1 and CDR2 sequences are SGDLS and YYNGEE. The DNA for the CDR3 is TGTGCCAGCAGCGTAGGATTTGCAGGGAAGAGCTATGGCTACACCTTC. Protein product: CASSVGFAGKSYGYTF. The variable domain in full, with the rest retrieved from reference TRBV9 and TRBJ1-2, is DSGVTQTPKHLITATGQRVTLRCSPRSGDLSVYWYQQSLDQGLQFLIQYYNGEERAKGNILERFSAQQFPDLHSELNLSSLELGDSALYFCASSVGFAGKSYGYTFGSGTRLTVV.

The V call is TRBV7-6, the J call TRBJ1-1, with TRBD1 as a possible D gene (5 bases). V gave up 2 bases and J gave up 0 bases, with 16 bases separating them. This CDR3 is 17 amino acids long. Germline values: CDR1 SGHVS, CDR2 FNYEAQ. CDR3 sequence (DNA): TGTGCCAGCAGCTTATTGGGTCGGACACTAATGAACACTGAAGCTTTCTTT. Its translation: CASSLLGRTLMNTEAFF.

This chain joins TRBV19 and TRBJ1-6, with a weak D call TRBD1 (5 bases). The CDR3 length is 15 residues. Germline CDR1 is LNHDA and CDR2 is SQIVND (reference sequence). V shed 4 bases and J shed 7 bases, with 14 bases lying between them. The CDR3 sequence is CASSTRPSGNSPLHF. The CDR3 nucleotides read TGTGCCAGTAGTACAAGACCTTCAGGGAATTCACCCCTCCACTTT.

The chain has TRBV12-3 or TRBV12-4 and TRBJ2-5, with 7 bases aligning to TRBD1. V dropped 6 bases and J dropped 4; count of bases not matched to a gene: 5. CDR3 length: 13 residues. The chain's CDR3 is CASSPGQRETQYF. The DNA of the CDR3 is TGTGCCAGCAGCCCGGGACAGAGAGAGACCCAGTACTTC.

The rearrangement joins TRBV9 to TRBJ2-3; the D gene is possibly TRBD2 (6 bases). Trimming took 2 bases from V and 4 from J, leaving 11 bases between them. CDR3 length: 14 amino acids. Germline assignment: CDR1 SGDLS and CDR2 YYNGEE. The CDR3 DNA reads TGTGCCAGCAGCGTCGGAGGGGACGCAGATACGCAGTATTTT. Residues: CASSVGGDADTQYF.

The chain joins TRBV7-2 to TRBJ2-1; D is possibly TRBD1 (5 bases). The V end was cut by 3 bases, the J end by 5 bases, with 14 bases between. This CDR3 comprises 15 residues. CDR1 and CDR2 (germline): SGHTA, FQGNSA. CDR3 nucleotide sequence: TGTGCCAGCAGCTTGTACTGGCTAGGGGACAATGAGCAGTTCTTC. It encodes CASSLYWLGDNEQFF.

This rearrangement joins TRBV5-1 to TRBJ2-3, with 8 bases aligning to TRBD2. Trimming took 0 bases from V and 5 from J; bases not matched to a gene: 11. Germline values: CDR1 SGHRS, CDR2 YFSETQ. This CDR3 is 17 amino acids long. Written as DNA, the CDR3 is TGCGCCAGCAGCTTGGGAGTGCGGGGGGCCTCCGGAGATACGCAGTATTTT. Its translation: CASSLGVRGASGDTQYF.

J is TRBJ1-4 and V is TRBV6-5; D remains unclear. CDR1 is MNHEY, CDR2 SVGAGI, per germline. Trimming left V 8 bases short and J 4 bases short, with 8 bases between. The CDR3 contains 12 residues. The CDR3 reads CASASFNEKLFF. CDR3 in DNA: TGTGCCAGCGCGAGCTTTAATGAAAAACTGTTTTTT.

The J gene is TRBJ1-4, the V gene TRBV9; D is unclear. V was cut by 6 bases and J by 0 bases, with 12 bases left in between. There are 15 residues in the CDR3. The germline V gene encodes CDR1 SGDLS and CDR2 YYNGEE. CDR3 DNA sequence: TGTGCCAGCACCAAGACAATTGCAACTAATGAAAAACTGTTTTTT. It is translated as CASTKTIATNEKLFF.

This clone showed up just once. The CDR3 coding sequence is TGTGCCAGCAGCCCGGACAGGGGGCGATCAGATACGCAGTATTTT. Protein sequence: CASSPDRGRSDTQYF. The rearrangement joins TRBV7-2 to TRBJ2-3, with 11 bases matching TRBD1. V lost 5 bases and J lost 4; bases outside the gene matches: 5. The CDR3 is 15 amino acids. Per the germline V gene, CDR1 is SGHTA and CDR2 is FQGNSA.

The rearrangement joins TRBV7-2 to TRBJ2-5, with 10 bases lining up with TRBD2. Per germline, CDR1 SGHTA and CDR2 FQGNSA. This CDR3 is built from 14 residues. Trimming cost V 6 bases and J 5 bases; bases outside gene matches: 6. In nucleotides, the CDR3 is TGTGCCAGCAGGGGAGCGGGGGGGCTTGAGACCCAGTACTTC. Translation: CASRGAGGLETQYF.

The CDR3 loop is CASSPRTANYGYTF. The CDR3 coding sequence is TGCGCCAGCAGTCCTAGGACAGCTAACTATGGCTACACCTTC. The chain employs TRBV10-2 and TRBJ1-2; maybe TRBD1 (6 bases). V was clipped by 5 bases and J by 0 bases, with 10 bases between them. CDR3 size: 14 residues. Germline lookup yields CDR1 WSHSY and CDR2 SAAADI.

The rearrangement joins TRBV24-1 to TRBJ2-1; 11 positions match TRBD2. J lost 8 bases, V lost 5 bases, and 4 bases had no gene match. Germline values: CDR1 KGHDR, CDR2 SFDVKD. The CDR3 totals 14 residues. CDR3 bases: TGTGCCACCAGTGCGGCTAGCGGGGGGTATGAGCAGTTCTTC. This sequence encodes CATSAASGGYEQFF.

This chain links TRBV6-5 with TRBJ2-5; 9 nucleotides align to TRBD1. This CDR3 is 15 amino acids long. V gave up 6 bases and J gave up 3 bases; unmatched junction bases: 8. Germline CDR1 is MNHEY and CDR2 is SVGAGI. This CDR3 reads CASRGTGTAKETQYF. CDR3 DNA: TGTGCCAGCAGAGGGACAGGGACAGCGAAAGAGACCCAGTACTTC.

The gene calls are TRBV21-1 and TRBJ1-3; TRBD1, the D gene given by the table, was not confirmed from the DNA. TRBV21-1 is an annotated pseudogene. The CDR3 length is 17 residues. The chain's CDR3 is CASSKGSGGRAGNTIYF. Written as DNA, the CDR3 is TGTGCCAGCAGCAAAGGTTCAGGGGGCAGAGCCGGGAACACCATATATTTT.

The genes are TRBV7-2 and TRBJ2-7; TRBD2 agrees at 12 bases. This CDR3 is 15 amino acids long. With 2 bases clipped from V and 5 bases from J, the junction kept 4 bases outside the gene matches. From germline, CDR1 is SGHTA and CDR2 FQGNSA. CDR3 in DNA: TGTGCCAGCAGCTTACTAGCGGGGGGGCAAAACGAGCAGTACTTC. Encoded protein: CASSLLAGGQNEQYF. Full variable domain (missing parts from reference TRBV7-2 and TRBJ2-7): GAGVSQSPSNKVTEKGKDVELRCDPISGHTALYWYRQSLGQGLEFLIYFQGNSAPDKSGLPSDRFSAERTGGSVSTLTIQRTQQEDSAVYLCASSLLAGGQNEQYFGPGTRLTVT.

The genes are TRBV7-9 and TRBJ2-7; D may be TRBD2 (5 bases). The CDR3 totals 14 residues. The V gene's germline CDR1 is SEHNR and CDR2 FQNEAQ (reference sequence). V lost 3 bases, J lost 5 bases, and 14 bases lay in between. Here the CDR3 reads CASSFPQPGNEQYF. CDR3 DNA: TGTGCCAGCAGCTTCCCGCAGCCGGGGAACGAGCAGTACTTC.

The V call is TRBV9, the J call TRBJ2-7; 9 bases align to TRBD2. Germline CDR1 reads SGDLS; CDR2 reads YYNGEE. The CDR3 has 15 amino acids. J lost 4 bases, V lost 4 bases, and 9 bases had no gene match. The CDR3 nucleotides are TGTGCCAGCAGCCCAAGTGAGCGGGGGGTTTACGAGCAGTACTTC. The encoded protein is CASSPSERGVYEQYF. Together with reference TRBV9 and TRBJ2-7, the CDR3 gives the full variable domain: DSGVTQTPKHLITATGQRVTLRCSPRSGDLSVYWYQQSLDQGLQFLIQYYNGEERAKGNILERFSAQQFPDLHSELNLSSLELGDSALYFCASSPSERGVYEQYFGPGTRLTVT.

The chain's CDR3 is CASSQRLAVEQFF. CDR3 nucleotides: TGTGCCAGCAGCCAAAGACTAGCCGTTGAGCAGTTCTTC. The gene calls are TRBV4-2 and TRBJ2-1; 7 bases agree with TRBD2. This CDR3 has 13 amino acids. V shed 2 bases and J 9 bases; nucleotides not matched to a gene: 4. Germline loops: CDR1 LGHNA, CDR2 YNFKEQ.

This clone was seen more than once but under ten times. The V call is TRBV4-3, the J call TRBJ1-1, with 7 bases aligning to TRBD1. V lost 3 bases, J lost 4 bases, and 8 bases stayed unmatched. In germline, CDR1 is LGHNA, CDR2 YSLEER. This CDR3 is built from 15 residues. The CDR3 nucleotides are TGCGCCAGCAGCCAGACCTCGGACAGGATCACTGAAGCTTTCTTT. Translated, it gives CASSQTSDRITEAFF.

V and J are TRBV13 and TRBJ2-5, with a weak D call TRBD2 (6 bases). Trimming removed 0 bases at V and 6 bases at J, with 11 bases between. The CDR3 is 14 residues long. Per germline, CDR1 PRHDT and CDR2 FYEKMQ (reference sequence). The CDR3 region is CASSLGQAGQTQYF. CDR3 bases: TGTGCCAGCAGCTTAGGCCAGGCGGGGCAGACCCAGTACTTC. Together with reference TRBV13 and TRBJ2-5, the CDR3 gives the full variable domain: AAGVIQSPRHLIKEKRETATLKCYPIPRHDTVYWYQQGPGQDPQFLISFYEKMQSDKGSIPDRFSAQQFSDYHSELNMSSLELGDSALYFCASSLGQAGQTQYFGPGTRLLVL.

This clone has just one count. J is TRBJ1-1 and V is TRBV30, with D uncertain. This CDR3 is built from 13 residues. Germline V gene lookup returns CDR1 GTSNPN and CDR2 SVGIG (reference sequence). V lost 6 bases and J 6 bases, leaving 17 bases between the germline ends. Here the CDR3 reads CACTLTLVSEAFF. The CDR3 DNA sequence: TGTGCCTGCACCCTGACACTTGTCTCTGAAGCTTTCTTT.

A remark on this clone: An end of the junction differs from the germline gene, which may be a read error. This rearrangement joins TRBV27 to TRBJ2-7, with 7 bases fitting TRBD1. Germline V CDR1 and CDR2: MNHEY, SMNVEV (reference sequence). The CDR3 consists of 14 residues. CDR3 sequence: CASSPGQSSHEQYF. For the CDR3, the DNA is TGTGCCAGCAGTCCGGGACAGAGCTCCCACGAGCAGTACTTC.